The next 27 T cell receptor beta chains were all read from a single sample in a study of shared clonotypes between healthy human individuals. This table comes from immunoSEQ multiplex PCR, and its TCRdb copy is limited to in-frame clones, with some not included. There are around 690,000 clones in the sample; 90% occur only once, and 34% lies in the top ten. The sequenced sample was memory CD8+ T cells from PBMCs. Subset given: CD45RO+ cells pooled with CCR7-negative TemRA cells. The receptors shown here come from a young man in good health. Some clones in this sample may be carry-over from other donors' samples.

The chain links TRBV5-8 to TRBJ2-7; unclear D gene. This CDR3 is built from 13 residues. The V gene lost 0 bases and the J gene lost 0 bases, with 4 bases spanning the gap. From germline, CDR1 is SGHTS and CDR2 YDEGEE. The chain's CDR3 is CASSLGNSYEQYF. In DNA form, the CDR3 reads TGTGCCAGCAGCTTGGGCAACTCCTACGAGCAGTACTTC.

This clone was seen a single time. The chain is built from TRBV19 and TRBJ1-1; tentative D call: TRBD1 (5 bases). This CDR3 contains 15 residues. V was clipped by 1 base and J by 1 base, with 10 bases between them. Germline CDR1 reads LNHDA; CDR2 reads SQIVND (reference sequence). CDR3 sequence (DNA): TGTGCCAGTAGTATAGTGGGGGGGAGGAACACTGAAGCTTTCTTT. This codes for CASSIVGGRNTEAFF.

The V call is TRBV6-5, the J call TRBJ2-7; TRBD1 matches 7 bases. Germline V lookup: CDR1 MNHEY, CDR2 SVGAGI. With V trimmed by 7 bases and J by 0 bases, 9 bases remained unmatched. The CDR3 covers 15 residues. CDR3 nucleotides: TGTGCCAGCAACCTTGGGGACAGTAGCTCCTACGAGCAGTACTTC. This sequence encodes CASNLGDSSSYEQYF.

CDR3 residues: CASSYSGREDTGELFF. CDR3 in DNA: TGTGCCAGCAGTTACTCGGGCAGGGAAGACACCGGGGAGCTGTTTTTT. The V call is TRBV6-5, the J call TRBJ2-2; D is perhaps TRBD1 (5 bases). Germline V gene data show CDR1 as MNHEY and CDR2 as SVGAGI. The V end was cut by 0 bases, the J end by 3 bases, with 11 bases between. The CDR3 length is 16 residues.

In its sample, this clone was seen once. The chain carries TRBV7-9 and TRBJ2-1, with D perhaps TRBD2 (5 bases). Germline V gene data show CDR1 as SEHNR and CDR2 as FQNEAQ (reference sequence). The length of the CDR3 is 17 residues. Trimming cost V 1 base and J 7 bases, with 20 bases left between them. DNA for the CDR3: TGTGCCAGCAGCTTAGAAGGCGGGTGGGCCACTACAAATGAGCAGTTCTTC. Amino acids: CASSLEGGWATTNEQFF.

J is TRBJ2-1 and V is TRBV28; the D is unclear. Germline loops: CDR1 MDHEN, CDR2 SYDVKM. Trimming pared 7 bases from V and 7 bases from J, leaving 11 bases between. This CDR3 comprises 12 residues. CDR3 in amino acids: CASTRWPNEQFF. CDR3 coding DNA: TGTGCCAGCACCCGCTGGCCAAATGAGCAGTTCTTC.

This clone has a handful of counts. The chain is built from TRBV5-8 and TRBJ2-6; D is tentatively TRBD1 or TRBD2 (5 bases each). In germline, CDR1 is SGHTS, CDR2 YDEGEE. This CDR3 region has 19 residues. Trimming cost V 5 bases and J 1 base, with 22 bases left between them. The CDR3 sequence: CASRGDIRESPSGANVLTF. The CDR3 bases are TGTGCCAGCAGGGGGGATATCAGGGAAAGCCCGTCTGGGGCCAACGTCCTGACTTTC.

The chain carries TRBV6-5 and TRBJ1-2, with no clear D. This CDR3 has 13 residues. V was cut by 2 bases and J by 8 bases, with 12 bases left in between. Per germline, CDR1 MNHEY and CDR2 SVGAGI. The CDR3 reads CASSYESATGYTF. The CDR3, as DNA: TGTGCCAGCAGTTACGAGTCGGCGACGGGCTACACCTTC.

The chain is built from TRBV4-1 and TRBJ2-1; D is possibly TRBD1 (5 bases). V shed 0 bases and J shed 9 bases, with 12 bases lying between them. The V gene's germline CDR1 is MGHRA and CDR2 YSYEKL. CDR3 length: 14 residues. DNA for the CDR3: TGCGCCAGCAGCCAAGAAGGGTGGGGCTTTGAGCAGTTCTTC. This gives the protein CASSQEGWGFEQFF.

The chain joins TRBV5-1 to TRBJ2-3; no firm D call. Germline values: CDR1 SGHRS, CDR2 YFSETQ. The CDR3 has 14 amino acids. Trimming took 1 base from V and 6 from J, leaving 12 bases between them. CDR3 loop: CASSLPSALDTQYF. The DNA of the CDR3 is TGCGCCAGCAGCTTGCCGTCAGCTCTGGATACGCAGTATTTT.

CDR3 nucleotide sequence: TGTGCCAGCAGCTTCCGGACACTATACATCTACAATGAGCAGTTCTTC. Translated: CASSFRTLYIYNEQFF. The J gene is TRBJ2-1, the V gene TRBV11-1, with D possibly being TRBD1 (5 bases). This CDR3 spans 16 amino acids. Trimming stripped 3 bases from V and 3 bases from J, with 15 bases between. Germline-derived CDR1 and CDR2 are SGHAT and FQDESV (reference sequence).

The chain has TRBV6-5 and TRBJ2-1; no definite D call. The CDR3 is 12 amino acids. The V and J ends lost 7 bases and 0 bases respectively, with 4 bases between them. Germline CDR1 reads MNHEY; CDR2 reads SVGAGI. CDR3 amino acids: CASTDSYNEQFF. The CDR3 bases are TGTGCCAGCACGGACTCCTACAATGAGCAGTTCTTC.

Regarding this clone: The sample holds other DNA sequences that translate to the same CDR3. DNA for the CDR3: TGTGCCAGCAGTTACTCGAGGCTAGCGGGAGCCTACGAGCAGTACTTC. This translates into CASSYSRLAGAYEQYF. The chain uses TRBV6-5 and TRBJ2-7; the match to TRBD2 covers 10 bases. V lost 0 bases, J lost 2 bases, and 4 bases stayed unmatched. Germline CDR1 reads MNHEY; CDR2 reads SVGAGI. The CDR3 is 16 residues long.

This clone was detected only once. This chain connects TRBV11-2 to TRBJ1-5, with no clear D. Germline lookup yields CDR1 SGHAT and CDR2 FQNNGV. V was shortened by 5 bases and J by 4 bases, with 9 bases between the two germline ends. This CDR3 has 13 residues. CDR3 nucleotide sequence: TGTGCCAGCAGCCCTCTTCGGAATCAGCCCCAGCATTTT. As protein: CASSPLRNQPQHF.

The chain recombines TRBV6-4 with TRBJ2-7; the D call may be TRBD1 or TRBD2 (7 bases each). Trimming shortened V by 5 bases and J by 3 bases, and 14 bases separated the two germline ends. The CDR3 loop spans 14 amino acids. The V gene's germline CDR1 is MRHNA and CDR2 SNTAGT. CDR3 nucleotide sequence: TGTGCCAGCAGTCCGGCAGGGGGGGTCTACGAGCAGTACTTC. Amino acid sequence: CASSPAGGVYEQYF.

The chain employs TRBV28 and TRBJ2-3, with D perhaps assigned TRBD1 or TRBD2 (5 bases each). V dropped 8 bases and J dropped 1 base, with 13 bases sitting between them. The length of the CDR3 is 14 residues. Per germline, CDR1 MDHEN and CDR2 SYDVKM. In nucleotides, the CDR3 is TGTGCCAGCCGAGGGGTTTTTGGCACAGATACGCAGTATTTT. Protein product: CASRGVFGTDTQYF.

The chain couples TRBV10-3 to TRBJ2-7, with 8 bases that match TRBD2. Germline V gives CDR1 ENHRY, CDR2 SYGVKD. Trimming removed 7 bases from V and 3 bases from J; junction bases left unmatched: 8. The CDR3 is made up of 14 amino acids. The CDR3 sequence is CAITSGSSSYEQYF. The CDR3, as DNA: TGTGCCATCACCAGCGGGAGTTCCAGCTACGAGCAGTACTTC.

The gene calls are TRBV10-3 and TRBJ2-7; possibly TRBD1 for D (5 bases). Germline loops: CDR1 ENHRY, CDR2 SYGVKD. The CDR3 extends over 15 amino acids. With 0 bases removed from V and 3 bases from J, the gap between germline ends came to 12 bases. DNA for the CDR3: TGTGCCATCAGTGAGTCGTCGAGTCAGGGCTACGAGCAGTACTTC. It specifies CAISESSSQGYEQYF.

The chain employs TRBV6-1 and TRBJ2-7; D is ambiguous. The CDR3 covers 15 residues. Trimming stripped 5 bases from V and 2 bases from J, with 16 bases between. Germline V gene sequence: CDR1 MNHNS, CDR2 SASEGT. CDR3 region: CASSSPGRTPYEQYF. Here the CDR3 DNA reads TGTGCCAGCAGTTCCCCCGGACGTACCCCCTACGAGCAGTACTTC.

J is TRBJ2-1 and V is TRBV19; maybe TRBD2 (6 bases). The CDR3 length is 16 residues. Germline V gene sequence: CDR1 LNHDA, CDR2 SQIVND (reference sequence). V shed 0 bases and J shed 3 bases, with 12 bases lying between them. The CDR3 reads CASSIEGTGVYNEQFF. The CDR3 nucleotides read TGTGCCAGTAGTATAGAAGGAACGGGAGTCTACAATGAGCAGTTCTTC.

The V and J genes are TRBV5-4 and TRBJ2-7, with D perhaps matching TRBD2 (5 bases). The CDR3 sequence is 14 residues long. Per the germline V gene, CDR1 is SGHNT and CDR2 is YYREEE (reference sequence). The ends were cut back, 0 bases at V and 1 base at J, with 8 bases in the middle. DNA of the CDR3: TGTGCCAGCAGCTTGGGAGGGCCGTCCTACGAGCAGTACTTC. Its translation is CASSLGGPSYEQYF.

The chain couples TRBV27 to TRBJ2-7, with 8 bases fitting TRBD2. Germline V CDR1 and CDR2: MNHEY, SMNVEV (reference sequence). V gave up 6 bases and J gave up 5 bases; unmatched junction bases: 24. The CDR3 sequence is 19 residues long. The CDR3 is CASRLIGDTGRAGGDEQYF. CDR3 bases: TGTGCCAGCAGACTTATCGGGGACACGGGACGGGCGGGAGGAGACGAGCAGTACTTC.

This clone was found once. The CDR3 DNA follows: TGTGCCAGCAGGGAGGGGGCGTATAATTCACCCCTCCACTTT. As protein: CASREGAYNSPLHF. The gene calls are TRBV28 and TRBJ1-6; TRBD1 matches 7 bases. The CDR3 loop spans 14 amino acids. With V trimmed by 6 bases and J by 4 bases, 3 bases remained unmatched. From germline, CDR1 is MDHEN and CDR2 SYDVKM.

The chain has TRBV5-6 and TRBJ2-5; D not resolved. This CDR3 is built from 14 residues. V was pared by 0 bases and J by 6 bases, with 12 bases between. Germline V gene lookup returns CDR1 SGHDT and CDR2 YYEEEE. CDR3 region: CASSLASRRKTQYF. The CDR3 DNA reads TGTGCCAGCAGCTTGGCGTCTAGGCGTAAGACCCAGTACTTC.

V usage is TRBV5-1 and J usage is TRBJ2-7; no firm D call. CDR3 size: 13 residues. Germline values: CDR1 SGHRS, CDR2 YFSETQ. V gave up 4 bases and J gave up 3 bases, with 11 bases separating them. The CDR3 reads CASSPPDYYEQYF. CDR3 nucleotide sequence: TGCGCCAGCAGCCCCCCCGATTACTACGAGCAGTACTTC.

The V and J genes are TRBV2 and TRBJ2-5, with D maybe TRBD1 (5 bases). Germline CDR1 and CDR2: SNHLY and FYNNEI. The V gene lost 1 base and the J gene lost 2 bases, with 8 bases spanning the gap. There are 14 residues in the CDR3. The CDR3 protein is CASSEEGAQETQYF. For the CDR3, the DNA is TGTGCCAGCAGTGAAGAAGGGGCTCAAGAGACCCAGTACTTC. Drawing the rest from reference TRBV2 and TRBJ2-5, the complete variable domain is EPEVTQTPSHQVTQMGQEVILRCVPISNHLYFYWYRQILGQKVEFLVSFYNNEISEKSEIFDDQFSVERPDGSNFTLKIRSTKLEDSAMYFCASSEEGAQETQYFGPGTRLLVL.

This chain joins TRBV6-1 and TRBJ1-1; perhaps TRBD1 as D (6 bases). Trimming removed 6 bases from V and 1 base from J, with 15 bases in between. Germline V gene sequence: CDR1 MNHNS, CDR2 SASEGT. The CDR3 totals 15 residues. The CDR3 bases are TGTGCCAGCAGGCATAACAGGGCCGCGAACACTGAAGCTTTCTTT. It is translated as CASRHNRAANTEAFF.